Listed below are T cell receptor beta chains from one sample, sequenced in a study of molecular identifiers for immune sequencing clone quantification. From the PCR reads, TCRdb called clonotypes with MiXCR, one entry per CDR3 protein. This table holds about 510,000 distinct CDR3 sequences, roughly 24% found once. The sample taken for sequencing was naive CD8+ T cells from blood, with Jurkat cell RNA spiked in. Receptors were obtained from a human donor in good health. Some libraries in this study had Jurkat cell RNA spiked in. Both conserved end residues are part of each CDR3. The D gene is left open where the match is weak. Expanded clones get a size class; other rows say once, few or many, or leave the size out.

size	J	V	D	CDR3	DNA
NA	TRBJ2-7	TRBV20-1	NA	CSAREGRSSYEQYF	TGCAGTGCTAGAGAGGGTCGGAGCTCCTACGAGCAGTACTTC
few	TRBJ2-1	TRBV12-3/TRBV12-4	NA	CASSTGTANEQFF	TGTGCCAGCAGCACAGGGACGGCGAATGAGCAGTTCTTC
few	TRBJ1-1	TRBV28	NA	CASSLHKELLNTEAFF	TGTGCCAGCAGTTTACACAAGGAGTTACTGAACACTGAAGCTTTCTTT
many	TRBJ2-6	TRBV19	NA	CASSLLAHGANVLTF	TGTGCCAGTAGTTTATTGGCTCACGGGGCCAACGTCCTGACTTTC
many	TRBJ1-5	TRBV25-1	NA	CASSEVAESQPQHF	TGTGCCAGCTCCGAGGTGGCCGAGAGTCAGCCCCAGCATTTT
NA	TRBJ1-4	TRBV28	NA	CASSLSTGPTPNEKLFF	TGTGCCAGCAGTTTATCGACGGGACCAACCCCAAATGAAAAACTGTTTTTT
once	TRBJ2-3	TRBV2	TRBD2	CASSEAPTGLATDTQYF	TGTGCCAGCAGTGAAGCCCCCACAGGACTAGCCACAGATACGCAGTATTTT
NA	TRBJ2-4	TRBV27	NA	CASSSQYAEDIQYF	TGTGCCAGCAGTTCCCAATATGCGGAGGACATTCAGTACTTC
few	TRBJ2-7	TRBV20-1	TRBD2	CSAPAGGGDEQYF	TGCAGTGCCCCGGCGGGAGGAGGCGACGAGCAGTACTTC
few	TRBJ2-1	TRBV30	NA	CAWSPANEQFF	TGTGCCTGGAGTCCGGCCAATGAGCAGTTCTTC
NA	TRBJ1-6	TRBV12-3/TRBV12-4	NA	CASSFGVSLGETTRNNSPLHF	TGTGCCAGCAGTTTTGGTGTATCGTTAGGGGAGACAACCCGTAATAATTCGCCCCTCCACTTT
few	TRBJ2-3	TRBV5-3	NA	CASSLIQPDTQYF	TGTGCCAGCAGCTTGATACAACCAGATACGCAGTATTTT
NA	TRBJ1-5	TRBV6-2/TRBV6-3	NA	CASSSRGKAQPQHF	TGTGCCAGCAGTTCGAGGGGAAAAGCTCAGCCCCAGCATTTT
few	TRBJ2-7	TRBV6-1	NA	CASSGVTSGVYEQYF	TGTGCCAGCAGTGGAGTCACATCAGGAGTCTACGAGCAGTACTTC
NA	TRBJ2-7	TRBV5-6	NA	CASSLVDSTYEQYF	TGTGCCAGCAGCTTGGTTGACAGTACCTACGAGCAGTACTTC
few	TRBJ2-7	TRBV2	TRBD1	CASSEWKTGGRYEQYF	TGTGCCAGCAGTGAATGGAAGACAGGGGGCCGCTACGAGCAGTACTTC
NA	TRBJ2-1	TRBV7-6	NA	CACSLTRSMEQFF	TGTGCCTGCAGCTTAACTAGGAGCATGGAGCAGTTCTTC
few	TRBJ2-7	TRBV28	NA	CASSLQGTEQYF	TGTGCCAGCAGCTTACAGGGAACCGAGCAGTACTTC
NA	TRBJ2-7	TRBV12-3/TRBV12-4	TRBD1	CAGSRNLGQGLTYEQYF	TGTGCCGGCAGCCGGAACCTAGGACAGGGCCTGACCTACGAGCAGTACTTC
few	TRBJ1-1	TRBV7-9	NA	CASSLGPGDPGNTEAFF	TGTGCCAGCAGCTTAGGACCGGGGGACCCCGGGAACACTGAAGCTTTCTTT
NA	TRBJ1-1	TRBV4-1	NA	CASSLRLGQTTEAFF	TGCGCCAGCAGCCTTAGACTTGGACAGACCACTGAAGCTTTCTTT
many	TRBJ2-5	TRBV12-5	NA	CASGLRQGLYETQYF	TGTGCTAGTGGTTTGCGGCAGGGTCTGTATGAGACCCAGTACTTC
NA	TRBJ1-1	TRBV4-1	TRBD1	CASSQLRQGATEAFF	TGCGCCAGCAGCCAACTCAGACAGGGGGCGACTGAAGCTTTCTTT
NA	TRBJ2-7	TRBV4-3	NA	CASSQGLTHLYEQYF	TGCGCCAGCAGCCAAGGGCTGACCCATCTCTACGAGCAGTACTTC
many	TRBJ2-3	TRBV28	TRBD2	CASSSAIGLAGGEDTQYF	TGTGCCAGCAGTTCAGCCATAGGACTAGCGGGAGGAGAAGATACGCAGTATTTT
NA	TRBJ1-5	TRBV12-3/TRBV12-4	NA	CASSSLRSNQPQHF	TGTGCCAGCAGTTCCCTGAGGAGCAATCAGCCCCAGCATTTT
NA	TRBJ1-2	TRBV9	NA	CASSVDQGKGSGYTF	TGTGCCAGCAGCGTAGATCAGGGGAAGGGAAGTGGCTACACCTTC
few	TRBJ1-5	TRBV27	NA	CASMVQGPVGGPQHF	TGTGCCAGCATGGTTCAGGGCCCAGTTGGAGGGCCCCAGCATTTT
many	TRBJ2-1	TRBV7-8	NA	CASSLVDYNEQFF	TGTGCCAGCAGCTTAGTAGACTACAATGAGCAGTTCTTC
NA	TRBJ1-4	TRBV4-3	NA	CASSPEVPAVF	TGCGCCAGCAGCCCTGAGGTCCCCGCGGTTTTT
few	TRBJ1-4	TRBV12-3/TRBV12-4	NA	CASSLRGSNGANEKLFF	TGTGCCAGCAGTTTGCGAGGGTCTAACGGCGCTAATGAAAAACTGTTTTTT
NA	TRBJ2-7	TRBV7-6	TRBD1	CASSSGTGGRYEQYF	TGTGCCAGCAGCTCCGGGACAGGGGGCCGGTACGAGCAGTACTTC
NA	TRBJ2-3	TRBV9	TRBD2	CASSVQAGSSSYTDTQYF	TGTGCCAGCAGCGTACAAGCGGGATCTTCGTCGTACACAGATACGCAGTATTTT
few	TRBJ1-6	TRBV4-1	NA	CASSQDETVSSYNSPLHF	TGCGCCAGCAGCCAAGATGAGACTGTAAGCTCCTATAATTCACCCCTCCACTTT
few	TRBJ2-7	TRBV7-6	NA	CASSRDPIPLPYEQYF	TGTGCCAGCAGTCGGGACCCCATCCCACTCCCCTACGAGCAGTACTTC
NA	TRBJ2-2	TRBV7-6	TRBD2	CASSLDLAGVQNTGELFF	TGTGCCAGCAGCTTAGACCTAGCGGGAGTTCAGAACACCGGGGAGCTGTTTTTT
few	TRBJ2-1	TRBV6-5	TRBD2	CASSYASSGRDEQFF	TGTGCCAGCAGTTATGCTTCCAGCGGGAGGGATGAGCAGTTCTTC
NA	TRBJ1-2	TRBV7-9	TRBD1	CASSLGVGQGENYGYTF	TGTGCCAGCAGCTTAGGGGTCGGACAGGGGGAGAACTATGGCTACACCTTC
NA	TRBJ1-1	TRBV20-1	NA	CSAGAGYATEAFF	TGCAGTGCCGGCGCGGGGTATGCCACTGAAGCTTTCTTT
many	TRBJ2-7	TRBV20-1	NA	CSASNRDAYEQYF	TGCAGTGCTAGTAACAGGGACGCCTACGAGCAGTACTTC
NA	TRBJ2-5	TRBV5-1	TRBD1	CASTGTGQETQHF	TGCGCCAGCACCGGGACAGGTCAAGAGACCCAGCACTTC
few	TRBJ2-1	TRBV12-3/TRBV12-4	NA	CASGRNSNEQFF	TGTGCCAGCGGGCGGAACAGTAATGAGCAGTTCTTC
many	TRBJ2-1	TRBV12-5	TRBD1	CASGQDRGLYNEQFF	TGTGCTAGTGGCCAGGACAGGGGCCTGTACAATGAGCAGTTCTTC
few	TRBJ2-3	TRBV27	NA	CASTPLLGTGTQYF	TGTGCCAGCACCCCTTTGTTGGGAACCGGTACGCAGTATTTT
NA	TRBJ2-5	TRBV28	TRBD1	CASSFPGGDWETQYF	TGTGCCAGCAGTTTCCCAGGGGGCGACTGGGAGACCCAGTACTTC
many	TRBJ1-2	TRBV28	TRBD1	CASRPRTGESYGYTF	TGTGCCAGCAGACCCCGGACAGGGGAATCCTATGGCTACACCTTC
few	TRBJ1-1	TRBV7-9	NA	CASSLVGKGRPNTEAFF	TGTGCCAGCAGCTTAGTGGGTAAGGGGAGACCGAACACTGAAGCTTTCTTT
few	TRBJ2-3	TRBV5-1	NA	CASSSSGYGTRSTDTQYF	TGCGCCAGCAGCTCGAGCGGCTACGGGACCAGAAGCACAGATACGCAGTATTTT
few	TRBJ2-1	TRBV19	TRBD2	CASSISTSGIGEQFF	TGTGCCAGTAGTATAAGCACTAGCGGGATAGGTGAGCAGTTCTTC
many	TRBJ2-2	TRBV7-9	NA	CASSHIAWNTGELFF	TGTGCCAGCAGCCACATAGCGTGGAACACCGGGGAGCTGTTTTTT
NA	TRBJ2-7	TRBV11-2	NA	CASSPQPRTDSYEQYF	TGTGCCAGCAGCCCACAGCCCAGGACAGATTCCTACGAGCAGTACTTC
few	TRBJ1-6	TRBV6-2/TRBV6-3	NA	CASSLWTGVTALHF	TGTGCCAGCAGTTTGTGGACTGGGGTGACGGCTCTCCACTTT
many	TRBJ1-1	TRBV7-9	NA	CASTRVRGKNTEAFF	TGTGCCAGCACCCGGGTAAGGGGGAAGAACACTGAAGCTTTCTTT
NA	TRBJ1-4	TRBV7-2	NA	CASSLLGYLNEKLFF	TGTGCCAGCAGCTTATTGGGTTACCTAAATGAAAAACTGTTTTTT